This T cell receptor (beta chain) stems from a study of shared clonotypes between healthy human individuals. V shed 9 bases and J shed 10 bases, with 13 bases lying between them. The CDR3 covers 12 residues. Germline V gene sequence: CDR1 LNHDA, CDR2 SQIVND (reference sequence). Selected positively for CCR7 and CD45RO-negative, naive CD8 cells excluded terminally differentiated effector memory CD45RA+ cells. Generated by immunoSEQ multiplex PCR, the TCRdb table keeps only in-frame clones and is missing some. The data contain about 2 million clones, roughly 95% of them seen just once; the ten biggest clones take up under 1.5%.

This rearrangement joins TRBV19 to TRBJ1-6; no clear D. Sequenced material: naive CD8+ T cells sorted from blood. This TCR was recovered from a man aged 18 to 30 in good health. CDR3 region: CASRGGFSPLHF. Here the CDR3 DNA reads TGTGCCAGCCGGGGAGGGTTCTCACCCCTCCACTTT.